This TCR beta chain was sequenced in a study of cytomegalovirus exposure and HLA in healthy donors. Repertoires were generated with immunoSEQ multiplex PCR, while TCRdb's copy carries only in-frame clones and drops some. The sample contains about 190,000 clones, 84% of which appear only once. The specimen sequenced was PBMCs. The TCR comes from a man aged 18 to 35 in good health and CMV-seropositive.

The CDR3 DNA reads as TGCGCCAGCAGCCTCGGCGACAGGGCTCAACCCATATATTTT. It specifies CASSLGDRAQPIYF. The rearrangement links TRBV4-3 to TRBJ1-3; 7 nucleotides match TRBD1. V dropped 4 bases and J dropped 11; count of bases not matched to a gene: 11. The CDR3 spans 14 residues. The germline V gene encodes CDR1 LGHNA and CDR2 YSLEER.